This T cell receptor beta chain was recovered during a study of T cells after yellow fever vaccination. Study information: Those fractions that held only low numbers of cells were prepared using the SMART-Seq v4 Ultra Low Input RNA kit. Study-wide points: Some clonotypes were seen in both the CD4 and the CD8 compartments. These made up a small share and likely arose from convergent recombination. The study found a weaker secondary response that peaked faster, day 5 versus 15.

Comments on this clonotype: The antigen is not known.

Per the germline V gene, CDR1 is SGHTA and CDR2 is FQGNSA. V lost 6 bases and J lost 1, with 12 bases in between. The CDR3 has 14 amino acids. TCR cDNA, made by 5'RACE template switching, carried an added universal primer site and UMIs. TCRdb independently ran MiXCR on the 5' RACE reads; one entry per CDR3 protein. This table holds about 200,000 distinct CDR3 sequences, approximately 3% found once. The sequenced sample was CD4+ T cells sorted from PBMCs, obtained 10 days after the yellow fever booster vaccination. This sequence joins TRBV7-2 and TRBJ1-1; D uncertain. The clonotype originates from a man in his late teens or twenties who received the YFV17D yellow fever vaccine. The CDR3 coding sequence is TGTGCCAGCAGGGCGCCGGGAAGGAACACTGAAGCTTTCTTT. Translation: CASRAPGRNTEAFF.